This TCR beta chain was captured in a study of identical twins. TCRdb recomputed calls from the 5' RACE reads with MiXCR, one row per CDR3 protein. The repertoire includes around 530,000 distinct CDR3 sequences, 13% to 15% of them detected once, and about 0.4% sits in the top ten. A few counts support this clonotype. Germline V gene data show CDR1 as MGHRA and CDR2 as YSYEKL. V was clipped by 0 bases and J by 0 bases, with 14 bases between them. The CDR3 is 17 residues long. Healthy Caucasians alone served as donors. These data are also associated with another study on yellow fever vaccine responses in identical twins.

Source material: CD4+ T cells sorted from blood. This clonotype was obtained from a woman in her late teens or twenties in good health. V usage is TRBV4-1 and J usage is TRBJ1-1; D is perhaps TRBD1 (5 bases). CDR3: CASSQDRGWRMNTEAFF. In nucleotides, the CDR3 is TGCGCCAGCAGCCAAGATCGGGGGTGGAGAATGAACACTGAAGCTTTCTTT.